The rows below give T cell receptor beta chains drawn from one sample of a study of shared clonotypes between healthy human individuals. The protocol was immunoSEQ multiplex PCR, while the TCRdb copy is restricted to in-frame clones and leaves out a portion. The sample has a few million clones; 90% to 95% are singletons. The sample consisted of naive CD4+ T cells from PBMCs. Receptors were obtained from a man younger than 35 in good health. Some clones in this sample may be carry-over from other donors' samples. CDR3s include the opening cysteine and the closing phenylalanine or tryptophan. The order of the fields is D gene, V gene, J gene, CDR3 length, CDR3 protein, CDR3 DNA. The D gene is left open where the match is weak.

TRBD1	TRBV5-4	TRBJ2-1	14	CASSAGQAHNEQFF	TGTGCCAGCAGCGCGGGACAGGCACACAATGAGCAGTTCTTC
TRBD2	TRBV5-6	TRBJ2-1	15	CASTVAGGPRNEQFF	TGTGCCAGCACGGTAGCGGGAGGGCCACGAAATGAGCAGTTCTTC
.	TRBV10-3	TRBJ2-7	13	CAISVGDGGEQYF	TGTGCCATCAGTGTAGGGGACGGAGGCGAGCAGTACTTC
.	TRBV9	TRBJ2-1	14	CASSASGRYNEQFF	TGTGCCAGCAGCGCAAGCGGTAGGTACAATGAGCAGTTCTTC
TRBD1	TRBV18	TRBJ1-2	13	CASSEGQGDGYTF	TGTGCCAGCTCGGAGGGACAGGGGGATGGCTACACCTTC
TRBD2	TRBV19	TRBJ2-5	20	CASSSLTSGRARAGQETQYF	TGTGCCAGTAGTTCCCTGACTAGCGGGAGGGCCCGGGCCGGGCAAGAGACCCAGTACTTC
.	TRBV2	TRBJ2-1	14	CASGIASINNEQFF	TGTGCCTCTGGGATTGCCAGTATAAACAATGAGCAGTTCTTC
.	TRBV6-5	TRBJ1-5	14	CASSSTVGRQPQHF	TGTGCCAGCAGTTCGACCGTGGGGAGGCAGCCCCAGCATTTT
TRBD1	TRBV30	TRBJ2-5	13	CAWSVGTEETQYF	TGTGCCTGGAGTGTCGGGACAGAGGAGACCCAGTACTTC
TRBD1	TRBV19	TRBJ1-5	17	CASSIGPDRADNQPQHF	TGTGCCAGTAGTATAGGCCCGGACAGGGCGGACAATCAGCCCCAGCATTTT
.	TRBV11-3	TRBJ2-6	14	CASSSNSGANVLTF	TGTGCCAGCAGCTCGAACTCTGGGGCCAACGTCCTGACTTTC
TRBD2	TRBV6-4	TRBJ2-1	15	CASSAGLAAYNEQFF	TGTGCCAGCTCGGCGGGGCTAGCGGCTTACAATGAGCAGTTCTTC